The next 3 T cell receptor beta chains were all read from a single sample in a study of CD8 T cells in Susac syndrome. RNA totalling about 0.45 to 1 ug underwent reverse transcription with random hexamers. TCRdb processed the immunoSEQ multiplex PCR reads anew with MiXCR; each CDR3 protein has one entry. The sample records about 130,000 distinct CDR3 sequences, about 94% being singletons. The material sequenced was CD4+ T cells from PBMCs. Receptors originate from a human donor with multiple sclerosis.

This clonotype was counted between two and nine times. This chain uses TRBV5-1 with TRBJ2-7; no reliable D call. Germline V gene lookup returns CDR1 SGHRS and CDR2 YFSETQ. V dropped 1 base and J dropped 5 bases, with 16 bases sitting between them. This CDR3 is 15 amino acids long. Here the CDR3 reads CASSLPLPPTNEQYF. The CDR3 DNA reads TGCGCCAGCAGCTTGCCGCTTCCGCCAACAAACGAGCAGTACTTC.

The chain combines TRBV3-1 with TRBJ1-1, with D tentatively TRBD1 (5 bases). Germline V gene data show CDR1 as LGHDT and CDR2 as YNNKEL (reference sequence). V was cut by 3 bases and J by 7 bases, with 12 bases left in between. The CDR3 has 13 residues. CDR3 protein: CASSHYKDNEAFF. The CDR3 DNA reads as TGTGCCAGCAGCCACTACAAGGACAATGAAGCTTTCTTT.

The V and J genes are TRBV29-1 and TRBJ2-7; 7 nucleotides agree with TRBD1. The ends lost 6 bases at V and 4 bases at J; junction bases unmatched: 12. CDR3 length: 14 residues. CDR1 is SQVTM and CDR2 is ANQGSEA in the germline V gene. The CDR3 region is CSVQRETGIYEQYF. In DNA form, the CDR3 reads TGCAGCGTACAACGAGAGACAGGGATTTACGAGCAGTACTTC.